This TCR beta chain was profiled in a study of T cells in Graves' hyperthyroidism and ophthalmopathy. About the research overall: Peripheral blood was secured at the point of initial diagnosis, before any treatment. Broader study findings: Ophthalmopathy was model-predicted a median roughly 6.3 months pre-onset.

In its sample, this clonotype was seen many times. No antigen is known for it. The CDR3 loop spans 14 amino acids. Trimming took off 3 bases at V and 3 bases at J, with 12 bases between the two ends. Germline CDR1 reads SNHLY; CDR2 reads FYNNEI. RNA transcripts yielded amplified TCR beta CDR3 regions. In the first-round RT-PCR of the TCR CDR3, the HTBI primer set was used. TCRdb re-called the multiplex PCR reads through MiXCR, storing one row per CDR3 protein. Here the sample spans around 350,000 distinct CDR3 sequences, 13% to 15% being singletons. The chain joins TRBV2 to TRBJ2-7; D perhaps matches TRBD2 (6 bases). The sample was blood. The TCR comes from a woman aged 55-70 years with Graves' ophthalmopathy. This CDR3 is CASSDWEALYEQYF. Here the CDR3 DNA reads TGTGCCAGCAGTGATTGGGAGGCCCTCTACGAGCAGTACTTC.